The T cell receptor beta chain described here comes from a study of Graves' ophthalmopathy and Graves' hyperthyroidism (dated by TCRdb to 2016 to 2019). With regard to the full study: Peripheral blood was collected at initial diagnosis, before any treatment. The independent validation cohort included approximately 19 hyperthyroidism patients plus 17 patients who later progressed from hyperthyroidism to ophthalmopathy. To explore V-J signatures distinguishing ophthalmopathy from hyperthyroidism, a discovery set of roughly 98 patients (roughly 45 ophthalmopathy, roughly 60 stable hyperthyroidism) was enrolled. In total, 120 to 150 blood samples were TCR-sequenced: some 43 ophthalmopathy, roughly 77 hyperthyroidism and some 17 hyperthyroidism-to-ophthalmopathy patients. After sampling, hyperthyroidism patients received methimazole starting at 30 mg daily, and ophthalmopathy patients received high-dose intravenous methylprednisolone. T-cell repertoires of thyroid tissue and blood were compared in a handful of hyperthyroidism patients. The study used TCR beta repertoire signatures to distinguish Graves' ophthalmopathy from Graves' hyperthyroidism and to predict progression to ophthalmopathy. Paper-wide results and their limitations: In cross-validation, the 13-signature model distinguished ophthalmopathy from stable hyperthyroidism with roughly 90% sensitivity and just under 84% specificity, and in the test set the corresponding values were about 80% and 75%. No statistical method was used to predetermine the sample size, and group allocation was not hidden from the investigators. Among expanded thyroid clonotypes with frequency above 0.001, most also showed up in blood, which suggests that blood repertoires may reflect the thyroid immune response. In validation, the model predicted ophthalmopathy progression with 55% to 71% sensitivity and about 77% specificity; roughly eleven predicted patients were CT-confirmed with GO in a median of about 6.1 months.

Ophthalmopathy patients were characterized by moderately to severely active disease, a Clinical Activity Score of at least 3, a NOSPECS grade of at least 4, and a disease duration under 3 months. Patients with other autoimmune diseases, uncontrolled infections, pregnancy or lactation were excluded from the study. Diagnosis relied on clinical symptoms, serum thyroxine, TRAb, thyroid ultrasound and orbital computed tomography. PBMCs were isolated from about 9.2 ml of fresh peripheral blood by Ficoll-Paque density gradient centrifugation. Total RNA was extracted with Trizol reagent and quality-checked on an Agilent 2100 Bioanalyzer. This clonotype was observed at least ten times. This clone's antigen is unknown. Base qualities are not recorded, but no much larger clone differs from it by a single base. TCR beta CDR3 regions were amplified from RNA transcripts for repertoire sequencing. The first round was an RT-PCR using HTBI primers with the Qiagen OneStep RT-PCR kit, and this first round was followed by a second-round multiplex PCR, then size selection and purification. Libraries were sequenced on an Illumina HiSeq2000 using paired-end 100 bp reads. The authors' analysis ran thus. Reads were processed with SOAPnuke, discarding reads with adapters, uncalled bases, mean Phred below 15, or no exact constant-primer or identifier match. High-quality paired reads were merged with COPE v1.2.5. Each unique nucleotide sequence was defined as a clonotype, and clonotypes were aligned to IMGT TRB V, D and J references with MiTCR v1.1. Only V-J combinations with frequency above 0.0001 were analysed, covering about 99% of repertoires. A TCR clonal expansion and chaos score per V-J combination was defined as the ratio of F50 clonal expansion to chaos observed in the TCRdist matrix. Welch's t-statistics and random forest were used to reduce the features to 10 to 15 V-J combinations, which were then used as input to a naive Bayes classifier. The similarity between thyroid and blood repertoires was quantified using the Morisita-Horn index. TCRdb applied fastp at Q25 and MiXCR to the public reads, then kept only in-frame beta chains. Rows are combined by CDR3 protein, so each entry shows the most common genes and DNA. These V and J calls rely on TCRdb rather than the paper's analysis. The sample data list 600,000 to 950,000 distinct CDR3 sequences, and roughly 41% of these were observed just once. Of the sample, around 40% is held by the ten largest clones.

CDR1 SGHVS and CDR2 FNYEAQ are derived from the germline V gene. The CDR3, cysteine through phenylalanine, is 19 amino acids long. Only the CDR3 portion is preserved as DNA: 57 bases, with reading frame beginning at the first base. Trimming takes 5 bases off V and 4 bases off J; junction bases not matched to a gene: 16. The clonotype comes from an adult man with Graves' ophthalmopathy. The source material was peripheral blood. The chain couples TRBV7-6 to TRBJ2-6; TRBD1 matches 8 bases in the middle. The DNA is TGTGCCAGCAGCCACACGGAACCGGGACAGGTGACCGGGGCCAACGTCCTGACTTTC. This sequence encodes CASSHTEPGQVTGANVLTF.